The present TCR beta chain was sequenced within a study of human T cells and chemical hapten exposure. Across the whole study: Slight volume differences across pooled libraries mainly accounted for varying per-sample TCR yields.

TCRdb processed the RACE reads anew with MiXCR; each CDR3 protein has one entry. The sample includes 180,000 or so distinct CDR3 sequences, around 23% of them seen just once. Time point reported: patch test 3, about 24 weeks after DPC sensitization. Sample treatment: therapeutic diphenylcyclopropenone sensitization with weekly scalp DPC. Trimming shortened V by 8 bases and J by 4 bases, and 18 bases separated the two germline ends. This CDR3 comprises 13 residues. In germline, CDR1 is DFQATT, CDR2 SNEGSKA (reference sequence). This clonotype was counted only a few times. The sequenced sample was whole blood, obtained in connection with sensitization to the hapten diphenylcyclopropenone (DPC). This chain uses TRBV20-1 with TRBJ2-7; perhaps TRBD2 as D (7 bases). This receptor was taken from a woman in her 40s with alopecia areata. Some clones in this sample may be carry-over from other donors' samples. In nucleotides, the CDR3 is TGCAGTTTTAGGGGGGGTTTTGAGTACGAGCAGTACTTC. Protein sequence: CSFRGGFEYEQYF.